These 16 T cell receptor beta chains came from one sample sequenced in a study of cytomegalovirus exposure and HLA in healthy donors. This PCR relied on a set of 60 Vbeta primers and 13 Jbeta primers. Measured with immunoSEQ multiplex PCR; TCRdb has only the in-frame clones, and not every one. The table has 150,000 to 250,000 clones, 82% seen once; the top ten hold 0.098%. Sequencing was done on a sample of PBMCs. These receptors all come from a boy aged 2 to 9 in good health and CMV-seronegative.

V gene TRBV5-1 combines with J gene TRBJ1-1; TRBD1 matches 10 bases. This CDR3 contains 14 residues. Germline values: CDR1 SGHRS, CDR2 YFSETQ. J gave up 4 bases and V 4 bases, and 4 bases lay outside the gene matches. DNA for the CDR3: TGCGCCAGCAGCGTGGGACAGGGGTTCACTGAAGCTTTCTTT. Translating it yields CASSVGQGFTEAFF.

The chain employs TRBV19 and TRBJ1-1; 9 bases line up with TRBD1. Germline trimming cut 5 bases from V and 0 bases from J; bases unmatched to any gene: 4. CDR3 size: 15 residues. Germline CDR1 reads LNHDA; CDR2 reads SQIVND (reference sequence). DNA of the CDR3: TGTGCCAGTAGTGATGACAGGGGGGTGAACACTGAAGCTTTCTTT. The encoded protein is CASSDDRGVNTEAFF.

The CDR3 nucleotides read TGTGCCAGCAGCGCCCCCGGGACAGCCCCTTTCTATGGCTACACCTTC. This encodes CASSAPGTAPFYGYTF. This chain links TRBV9 with TRBJ1-2; 7 bases are shared with TRBD1. J lost 4 bases, V lost 3 bases, and 12 bases had no gene match. CDR3 length: 16 amino acids. Germline V gene data show CDR1 as SGDLS and CDR2 as YYNGEE.

Only a few counts were recorded for this clone. The V gene is TRBV6-1, the J gene TRBJ1-4; perhaps TRBD1 as D (5 bases). This CDR3 has 14 amino acids. The V end lost 5 bases, the J end lost 4 bases, and 11 bases lay between the germline ends. Germline V gene data show CDR1 as MNHNS and CDR2 as SASEGT. CDR3 residues: CASSSGWDNEKLFF. The CDR3 DNA follows: TGTGCCAGCAGTTCAGGGTGGGATAATGAAAAACTGTTTTTT.

J is TRBJ2-3 and V is TRBV7-9, with 9 nucleotides matching TRBD2. The CDR3 is 18 amino acids. The J segment lost 0 bases and the V segment lost 5 bases, leaving 12 bases of the junction unmatched. CDR1 and CDR2 (germline): SEHNR, FQNEAQ (reference sequence). CDR3 loop: CASSQVTIAGVSTDTQYF. In nucleotides, the CDR3 is TGTGCCAGCAGCCAAGTTACTATAGCGGGGGTTAGCACAGATACGCAGTATTTT. The full variable domain, in which reference TRBV7-9 and TRBJ2-3 provide the parts outside the CDR3, is DTGVSQNPRHKITKRGQNVTFRCDPISEHNRLYWYRQTLGQGPEFLTYFQNEAQLEKSRLLSDRFSAERPKGSFSTLEIQRTEQGDSAMYLCASSQVTIAGVSTDTQYFGPGTRLTVL.

The rearrangement joins TRBV5-1 to TRBJ2-5; 7 nucleotides line up with TRBD2. Germline V gives CDR1 SGHRS, CDR2 YFSETQ. The CDR3 extends over 16 amino acids. The V and J ends lost 3 bases and 4 bases, in that order; junction bases with no gene match: 12. The CDR3 DNA reads TGCGCCAGCAGCTCTACCGGGGACTATGCGTCAGAGACCCAGTACTTC. It specifies CASSSTGDYASETQYF.

The V call is TRBV4-2, the J call TRBJ2-1, with 12 nucleotides matching TRBD2. Germline V gene data show CDR1 as LGHNA and CDR2 as YNFKEQ. This CDR3 is 15 amino acids long. After removal of 6 bases from V and 8 bases from J, the junction contained 8 bases not matched to a gene. This CDR3 reads CASSQTLAGGYEQFF. The CDR3 DNA sequence: TGTGCCAGCAGTCAAACCCTAGCGGGGGGGTATGAGCAGTTCTTC.

The genes are TRBV4-3 and TRBJ2-7, with D perhaps TRBD2 (6 bases). The CDR3 is 13 amino acids. With 3 bases removed from V and 6 bases from J, the gap between germline ends came to 12 bases. CDR1 and CDR2 from the germline V gene are LGHNA and YSLEER. CDR3 loop: CASSQVLGGEQYF. CDR3 nucleotides: TGCGCCAGCAGCCAGGTCCTGGGGGGCGAGCAGTACTTC.

V gene TRBV7-9 combines with J gene TRBJ2-5; TRBD1 is a possible D gene (7 bases). This CDR3 has 17 amino acids. Looked up from germline, CDR1 is SEHNR and CDR2 is FQNEAQ (reference sequence). With 4 bases removed from V and 4 bases from J, the gap between germline ends came to 22 bases. CDR3 sequence reads: CASSSLLRQGGGETQYF. The CDR3 DNA follows: TGTGCCAGCAGCTCCCTGCTTAGACAGGGAGGCGGAGAGACCCAGTACTTC. The full variable domain, with the rest looked up from reference TRBV7-9 and TRBJ2-5, is DTGVSQNPRHKITKRGQNVTFRCDPISEHNRLYWYRQTLGQGPEFLTYFQNEAQLEKSRLLSDRFSAERPKGSFSTLEIQRTEQGDSAMYLCASSSLLRQGGGETQYFGPGTRLLVL.

The chain employs TRBV5-1 and TRBJ1-2, with 7 positions matching TRBD1. The CDR3 contains 18 residues. Germline values: CDR1 SGHRS, CDR2 YFSETQ. J gave up 0 bases and V 2 bases, and 13 bases lay outside the gene matches. The CDR3 spells CASSFRGNPGGTNYGYTF. In DNA form, the CDR3 reads TGCGCCAGCAGCTTTCGGGGAAATCCAGGGGGAACTAACTATGGCTACACCTTC.

This clone was counted a single time. The chain carries TRBV4-2 and TRBJ2-1; 16 bases align to TRBD2. CDR1 is LGHNA, CDR2 YNFKEQ, per germline. V lost 3 bases to trimming and J lost 9 bases; unmatched junction nucleotides: 5. This CDR3 contains 16 residues. The CDR3 protein is CASSQSGTSGGAEQFF. DNA for the CDR3: TGTGCCAGCAGCCAGTCCGGGACTAGCGGGGGGGCTGAGCAGTTCTTC.

This clone was observed a handful of times. The rearrangement uses TRBV5-4 and TRBJ1-1; possibly TRBD1 for D (5 bases). The length of the CDR3 is 18 residues. The V and J ends lost 1 base and 1 base respectively, with 20 bases between them. The germline V gene encodes CDR1 SGHNT and CDR2 YYREEE (reference sequence). CDR3 in amino acids: CASSLNQGILTGNTEAFF. Written as DNA, the CDR3 is TGTGCCAGCAGCTTGAATCAGGGAATACTTACCGGGAACACTGAAGCTTTCTTT.

For this clone: The sample carries other DNA sequences with the same CDR3. The V gene is TRBV9, the J gene TRBJ2-1; 11 positions match TRBD2. Germline V gene sequence: CDR1 SGDLS, CDR2 YYNGEE. Trimming cost V 4 bases and J 4 bases; bases outside gene matches: 4. This CDR3 has 15 amino acids. CDR3 sequence (DNA): TGTGCCAGCAGCCTAACTAGCGGGGGTTACAATGAGCAGTTCTTC. It encodes CASSLTSGGYNEQFF.

The chain couples TRBV12-5 to TRBJ1-1; D perhaps matches TRBD1 (5 bases). Germline CDR1 LGHNT, CDR2 FRNRAP. With 4 bases removed from V and 8 bases from J, the gap between germline ends came to 14 bases. The CDR3 sequence is 13 residues long. The CDR3 loop reads CASGWVVGGEAFF. CDR3 DNA sequence: TGTGCTAGTGGTTGGGTTGTGGGGGGGGAAGCTTTCTTT.

The chain links TRBV7-8 to TRBJ2-1, with D tentatively TRBD2 (5 bases). Trimming stripped 0 bases from V and 7 bases from J, with 13 bases between. The CDR3 is 15 residues long. Germline loops: CDR1 SGHVS, CDR2 FQNEAQ. The CDR3 here is CASSLAPEPGNEQFF. The CDR3 coding sequence is TGTGCCAGCAGCTTAGCCCCGGAACCGGGGAATGAGCAGTTCTTC.

The chain couples TRBV5-1 to TRBJ2-5; D call uncertain. The CDR3 contains 13 residues. V gave up 5 bases and J gave up 2 bases, with 10 bases separating them. Per the germline V gene, CDR1 is SGHRS and CDR2 is YFSETQ. The CDR3 DNA reads as TGCGCCAGCAGAGAGGCTCCGCAAGAGACCCAGTACTTC. It translates to CASREAPQETQYF.